The source of this T cell receptor beta chain is a study of type 1 regulatory T cells. Study information: T-allo10 is a Tr1-enriched, alloantigen-specific CD4 T cell product made in vitro. Broader study findings: Tr1 cells had a more restricted TCR repertoire than non-Tr1 cells.

Via MiXCR, TCRdb re-called the reads, giving one row per CDR3 protein. The table records 60,000 to 70,000 distinct CDR3 sequences, around 49% of them present only once. This clonotype was seen a handful of times. Its matching antigen is unknown. This CDR3 has 14 residues. The V gene's germline CDR1 is SQVTM and CDR2 ANQGSEA. J gave up 2 bases and V 6 bases, and 8 bases lay outside the gene matches. The TCR sequence derives from a human donor in good health. The sequencing sample was made of cultured non-Tr1 T cells, either the whole culture or a sorted T cell fraction (not recorded which). This chain uses TRBV29-1 with TRBJ2-3; 7 bases agree with TRBD1. CDR3 coding DNA: TGCAGCGTGAAGAAGACAGGGACCACAGATACGCAGTATTTT. As protein: CSVKKTGTTDTQYF.